The 10 T cell receptor beta chains in this list originate from one sample, sequenced in a study of blood T cell repertoires in COVID-19. Sequencing used immunoSEQ multiplex PCR; TCRdb keeps in-frame clones, though not all of them. Here the sample spans about 76,000 clones, about nine tenths being singletons. Input material: peripheral blood. The source of these receptors is a woman of 80 years or more with active or convalescent COVID-19.

The chain joins TRBV9 to TRBJ2-7; D possibly corresponds to TRBD2 (7 bases). The last part of the DNA fits TRBJ2-1 better; the J call may be wrong. Germline CDR1 is SGDLS and CDR2 is YYNGEE. This CDR3 is built from 14 residues. The CDR3: CASSVCGGIYEQFF. The CDR3, as DNA: TGTGCCAGCAGCGTATGCGGGGGCATCTACGAGCAGTTCTTC.

The chain links TRBV3-1 (or the pseudogene TRBV3-2) to TRBJ2-1, with 10 nucleotides matching TRBD1. The V segment lost 2 bases and the J segment 9 bases; nucleotides outside the gene matches: 10. Germline V lookup: CDR1 LGHDT, CDR2 YNNKEL (reference sequence). The CDR3 is 16 residues long. Here the CDR3 DNA reads TGTGCCAGCAGCCAATGGACAGGGGGGAAGAGGGGTGAGCAGTTCTTC. Its translation is CASSQWTGGKRGEQFF.

The V gene is TRBV20-1, the J gene TRBJ1-4; a weak D match, TRBD1 (5 bases). Trimming stripped 3 bases from V and 8 bases from J, with 13 bases between. Germline CDR1 and CDR2: DFQATT and SNEGSKA (reference sequence). This CDR3 region has 13 residues. Here the CDR3 DNA reads TGCAGTGCTAGTGATCAGGGAGGCGAAAAACTGTTTTTT. Its translation: CSASDQGGEKLFF.

DNA for the CDR3: TGTGCCAGCAGTTACGGGCAGGGTGAGACCCAGTACTTC. Translating gives CASSYGQGETQYF. This chain uses TRBV6-5 with TRBJ2-5, with D possibly being TRBD1 (5 bases). Trimming took 2 bases from V and 5 from J, leaving 9 bases between them. Germline CDR1 reads MNHEY; CDR2 reads SVGAGI. The CDR3 totals 13 residues.

The chain links TRBV11-2 to TRBJ2-5; 11 bases map to TRBD2. The CDR3 extends over 16 amino acids. The germline CDR1 and CDR2 sequences are SGHAT and FQNNGV. The junction had 12 bases not matched to a gene; V was cut back by 7 bases and J by 5 bases. CDR3 sequence (DNA): TGTGCCAGCACCACGACTAGCGGGGTCTTTAGGGAGACCCAGTACTTC. It translates to CASTTTSGVFRETQYF.

J is TRBJ2-1 and V is TRBV4-1, with no clear D. V lost 4 bases to trimming and J lost 4 bases, with 5 bases between them. The CDR3 has 12 amino acids. CDR1 MGHRA and CDR2 YSYEKL come from the germline V gene. This chain's CDR3 is CASSPQYNEQFF. DNA for the CDR3: TGCGCCAGCAGCCCACAATACAATGAGCAGTTCTTC.

The chain recombines TRBV6-2 or TRBV6-3 with TRBJ1-2, with 7 bases identical to TRBD1. CDR1 is MNHEY, CDR2 SVGEGT, per germline. CDR3 length: 13 amino acids. The V and J ends lost 6 bases and 2 bases, in that order; junction bases with no gene match: 3. CDR3 bases: TGTGCCAGCAGCCTGGACAGGAACTATGGCTACACCTTC. This sequence encodes CASSLDRNYGYTF.

The chain links TRBV7-2 to TRBJ2-7; maybe TRBD2 (7 bases). The CDR3 is made up of 15 amino acids. V shed 2 bases and J shed 2 bases, with 13 bases lying between them. Germline V gene sequence: CDR1 SGHTA, CDR2 FQGNSA. CDR3 bases: TGTGCCAGCAGCTTAAGGGGGGGAATTCCCTACGAGCAGTACTTC. Translating it yields CASSLRGGIPYEQYF.

The V gene is TRBV11-2, the J gene TRBJ2-1; tentative D call: TRBD1 (5 bases). V was clipped by 0 bases and J by 10 bases, with 10 bases between them. CDR1 SGHAT and CDR2 FQNNGV come from the germline V gene. The CDR3 covers 13 residues. The DNA for the CDR3 is TGTGCCAGCAGCTTAGACAATTGGGGCGAGCAGTTCTTC. Translation: CASSLDNWGEQFF.

This clone was detected only once. This chain connects TRBV5-6 to TRBJ1-2; D call uncertain. The CDR3 has 14 amino acids. Germline CDR1 and CDR2: SGHDT and YYEEEE. V was trimmed by 4 bases and J by 2 bases, leaving 12 bases between them. The CDR3: CASSTVTGNYGYTF. Written as DNA, the CDR3 is TGTGCCAGCAGCACCGTCACGGGGAACTATGGCTACACCTTC.